This T cell receptor beta chain was recovered during a study of response to subunit inactivated influenza vaccine. The germline gives CDR1 SGHTA, CDR2 FQGTGA. This CDR3 has 13 residues. V shed 5 bases, J shed 6 bases, and the junction held 7 bases outside the gene matches. Using its own MiXCR run on the RT-PCR reads, TCRdb lists one record per CDR3 protein. This sample carries more than 700,000 distinct CDR3 sequences, 21% of them seen once, and the ten largest clones take about a tenth. The sample consisted of PBMCs from blood, taken more than 4 days after vaccination. The chain is built from TRBV7-3 and TRBJ2-7, with 7 nucleotides matching TRBD2. This clonotype was sampled from a man aged 50 to 60 who received an inactivated influenza vaccine. DNA of the CDR3: TGTGCCAGCAGCCCCGGACTAGATGGCGAGCAGTACTTC. Translated, it gives CASSPGLDGEQYF.